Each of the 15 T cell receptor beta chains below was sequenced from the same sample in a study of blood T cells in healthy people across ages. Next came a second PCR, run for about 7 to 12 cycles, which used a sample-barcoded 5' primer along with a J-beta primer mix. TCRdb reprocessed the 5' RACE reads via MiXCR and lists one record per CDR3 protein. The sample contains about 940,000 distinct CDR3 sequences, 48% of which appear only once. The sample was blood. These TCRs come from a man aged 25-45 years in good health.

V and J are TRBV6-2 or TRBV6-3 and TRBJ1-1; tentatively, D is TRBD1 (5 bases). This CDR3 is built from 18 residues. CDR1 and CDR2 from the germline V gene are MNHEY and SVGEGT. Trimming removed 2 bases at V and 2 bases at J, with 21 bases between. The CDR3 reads CASSYELRSRQRNTEAFF. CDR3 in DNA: TGTGCCAGCAGTTACGAACTCCGAAGTCGACAGCGAAACACTGAAGCTTTCTTT.

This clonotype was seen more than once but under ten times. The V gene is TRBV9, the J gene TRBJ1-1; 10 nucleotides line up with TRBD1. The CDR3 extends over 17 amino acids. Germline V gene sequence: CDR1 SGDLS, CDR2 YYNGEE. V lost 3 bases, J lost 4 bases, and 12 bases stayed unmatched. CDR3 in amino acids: CASSGTGDRGVGTEAFF. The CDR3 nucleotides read TGTGCCAGCAGCGGAACCGGGGACAGGGGTGTCGGCACTGAAGCTTTCTTT.

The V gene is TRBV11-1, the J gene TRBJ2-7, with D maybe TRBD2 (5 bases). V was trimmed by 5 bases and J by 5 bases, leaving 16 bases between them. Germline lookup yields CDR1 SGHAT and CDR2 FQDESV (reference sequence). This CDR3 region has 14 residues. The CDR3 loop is CASSLRDGSHEQYF. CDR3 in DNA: TGTGCCAGCAGCCTCCGGGATGGGAGCCACGAGCAGTACTTC.

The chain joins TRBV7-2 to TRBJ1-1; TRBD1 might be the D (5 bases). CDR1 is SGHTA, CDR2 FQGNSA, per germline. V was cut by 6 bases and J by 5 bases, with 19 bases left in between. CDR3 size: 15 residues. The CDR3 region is CASRKGPQGKTEAFF. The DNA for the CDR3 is TGTGCCAGCAGAAAAGGCCCCCAGGGCAAAACTGAAGCTTTCTTT.

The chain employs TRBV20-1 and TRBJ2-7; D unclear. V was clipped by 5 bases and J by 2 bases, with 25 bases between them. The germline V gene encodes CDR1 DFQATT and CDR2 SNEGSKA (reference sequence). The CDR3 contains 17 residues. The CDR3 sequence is CSADTSDPAGATYEQYF. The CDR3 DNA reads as TGCAGTGCTGACACCTCGGATCCGGCCGGAGCCACCTACGAGCAGTACTTC.

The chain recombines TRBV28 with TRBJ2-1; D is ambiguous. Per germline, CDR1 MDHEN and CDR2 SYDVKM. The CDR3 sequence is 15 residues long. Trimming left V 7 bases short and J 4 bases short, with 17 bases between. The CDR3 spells CASNDTEMLYNEQFF. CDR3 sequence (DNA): TGTGCCAGCAATGACACAGAGATGTTGTACAATGAGCAGTTCTTC. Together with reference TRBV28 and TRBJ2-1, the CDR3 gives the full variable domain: DVKVTQSSRYLVKRTGEKVFLECVQDMDHENMFWYRQDPGLGLRLIYFSYDVKMKEKGDIPEGYSVSREKKERFSLILESASTNQTSMYLCASNDTEMLYNEQFFGPGTRLTVL.

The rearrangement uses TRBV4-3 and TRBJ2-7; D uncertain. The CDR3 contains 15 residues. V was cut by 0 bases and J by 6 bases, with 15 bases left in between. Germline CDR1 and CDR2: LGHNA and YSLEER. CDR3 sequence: CASSQDRDLACEQYF. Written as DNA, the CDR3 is TGCGCCAGCAGCCAAGATAGGGATTTGGCCTGCGAGCAGTACTTC.

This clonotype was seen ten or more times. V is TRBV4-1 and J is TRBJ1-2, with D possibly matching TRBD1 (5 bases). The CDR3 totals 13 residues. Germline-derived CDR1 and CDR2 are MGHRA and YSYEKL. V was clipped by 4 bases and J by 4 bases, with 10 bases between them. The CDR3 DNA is TGCGCCAGCAGCCCTGACAGCCTCTATGGCTACACCTTC. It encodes CASSPDSLYGYTF.

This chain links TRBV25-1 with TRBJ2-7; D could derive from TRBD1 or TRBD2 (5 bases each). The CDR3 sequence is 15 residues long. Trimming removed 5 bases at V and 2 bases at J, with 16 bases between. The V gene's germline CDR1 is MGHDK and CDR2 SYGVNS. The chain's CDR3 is CASSPPGQTTYEQYF. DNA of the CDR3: TGTGCCAGCAGTCCCCCGGGGCAGACCACCTACGAGCAGTACTTC.

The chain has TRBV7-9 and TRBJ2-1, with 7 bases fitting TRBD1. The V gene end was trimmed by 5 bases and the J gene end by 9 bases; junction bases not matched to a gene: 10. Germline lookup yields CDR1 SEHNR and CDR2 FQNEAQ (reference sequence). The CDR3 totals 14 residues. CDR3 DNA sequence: TGTGCCAGCAGCCCAGAGGGGGCCCTCATTGAGCAGTTCTTC. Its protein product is CASSPEGALIEQFF.

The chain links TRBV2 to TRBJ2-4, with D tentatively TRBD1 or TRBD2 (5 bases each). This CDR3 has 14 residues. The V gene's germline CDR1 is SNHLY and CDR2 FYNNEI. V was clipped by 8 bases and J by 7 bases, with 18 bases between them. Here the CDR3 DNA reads TGTGCCAGCCGACCCGGGACCGTCGGTAACATTCAGTACTTC. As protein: CASRPGTVGNIQYF. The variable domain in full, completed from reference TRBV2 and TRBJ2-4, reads EPEVTQTPSHQVTQMGQEVILRCVPISNHLYFYWYRQILGQKVEFLVSFYNNEISEKSEIFDDQFSVERPDGSNFTLKIRSTKLEDSAMYFCASRPGTVGNIQYFGAGTRLSVL.

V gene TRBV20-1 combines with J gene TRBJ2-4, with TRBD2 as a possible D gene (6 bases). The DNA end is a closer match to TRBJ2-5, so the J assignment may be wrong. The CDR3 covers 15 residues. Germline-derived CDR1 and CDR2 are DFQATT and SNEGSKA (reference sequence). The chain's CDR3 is CSAKKTGSNQETQYF. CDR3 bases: TGCAGTGCCAAGAAAACCGGGAGCAATCAAGAGACCCAGTACTTC.

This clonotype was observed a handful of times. The CDR3 region is CASSQVVRDGYTF. The CDR3 nucleotides are TGTGCCAGCAGCCAAGTTGTCAGGGATGGCTACACCTTC. The genes are TRBV3-1 and TRBJ1-2; possible D gene TRBD1, 5 bases. This CDR3 contains 13 residues. V was clipped by 1 base and J by 6 bases, with 9 bases between them. Germline V CDR1 and CDR2: LGHDT, YNNKEL (reference sequence).

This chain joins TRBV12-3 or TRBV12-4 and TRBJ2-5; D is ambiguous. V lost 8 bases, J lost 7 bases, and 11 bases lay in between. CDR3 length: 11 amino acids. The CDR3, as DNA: TGTGCCAGCGTCCTATACGGGACCCAGTACTTC. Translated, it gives CASVLYGTQYF.

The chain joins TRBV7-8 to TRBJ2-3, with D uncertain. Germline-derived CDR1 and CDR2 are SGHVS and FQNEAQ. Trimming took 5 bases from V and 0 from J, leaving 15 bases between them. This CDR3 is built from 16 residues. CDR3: CASSIGPVRSTDTQYF. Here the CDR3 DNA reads TGTGCCAGCAGCATCGGACCGGTTCGAAGCACAGATACGCAGTATTTT.